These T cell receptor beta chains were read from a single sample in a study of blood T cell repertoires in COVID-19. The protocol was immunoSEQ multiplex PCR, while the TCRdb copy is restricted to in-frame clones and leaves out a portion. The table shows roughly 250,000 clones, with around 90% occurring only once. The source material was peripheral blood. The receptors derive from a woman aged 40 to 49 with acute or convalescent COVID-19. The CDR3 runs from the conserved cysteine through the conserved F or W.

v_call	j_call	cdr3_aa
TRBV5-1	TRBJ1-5	CASSLEGTGGSNQPQHF
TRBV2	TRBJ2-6	CASSESAVIRSGANVLTF
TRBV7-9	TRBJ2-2	CASSLTGDRAGELFF
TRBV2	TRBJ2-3	CASSGLAGEPTDTQYF
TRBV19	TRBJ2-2	CASVTGGSGAGELFF
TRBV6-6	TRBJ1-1	CASRSGVMAEAFF
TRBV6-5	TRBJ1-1	CASSYSGTGTYEAFF
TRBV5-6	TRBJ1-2	CASSLVAADYGYTF
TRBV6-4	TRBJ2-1	CASSDLGTSSYNEQFF
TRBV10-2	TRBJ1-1	CASSEWTLAEAFF